Each of the 2 T cell receptor beta chains below was sequenced from the same sample in a study of patients and donors after allogeneic stem cell transplantation (dated by TCRdb to between 2020 and 2021). Libraries were made using RT-PCR. Sequenced on a NextSeq 550. TCRdb passed the public sequencing reads through fastp at Q25 and MiXCR, retaining productive beta sequences. For every CDR3 protein sequence, its rows merge into one entry that carries the most common genes and DNA. The sample yields about 160,000 distinct CDR3 sequences; over 35% were counted once. The biggest ten clones account for 50% to 65% of the sample. The material sequenced was blood, either unsorted or a sorted T cell fraction (not recorded which). Receptors were obtained from a human donor who was either an allogeneic HSCT recipient or a stem cell or donor lymphocyte infusion donor (not recorded which). It is not recorded whose cells these are; they may come from a transplant donor.

The CDR3 DNA reads TGTGCCAGCAGTTACCGTGGAGATCCCAACTATGGCTACACCTTC. As protein: CASSYRGDPNYGYTF. The chain joins TRBV6-6 to TRBJ1-2; D is unclear. The germline V gene encodes CDR1 MNHNY and CDR2 SVGAGI (reference sequence). The length of the CDR3 is 15 residues. Deletions cut 2 bases from V and 2 bases from J, with 12 bases between.

The J gene is TRBJ2-1, the V gene TRBV29-1, with 11 bases fitting TRBD2. The junction had 6 bases not matched to a gene; V was cut back by 4 bases and J by 4 bases. The length of the CDR3 is 15 residues. Germline lookup yields CDR1 SQVTM and CDR2 ANQGSEA. This chain's CDR3 is CSVAVAGGHYNEQFF. DNA of the CDR3: TGCAGCGTTGCAGTAGCGGGGGGGCATTACAATGAGCAGTTCTTC.